This T cell receptor beta chain emerged from a study of blood T cells in healthy people across ages. PCR was performed a second time for about 7 to 12 cycles using a sample-barcoded 5' primer and a J-beta primer mix. MiXCR, run by TCRdb on the 5' RACE reads, gives a single entry per CDR3 protein. Among about 650,000 distinct CDR3 sequences, roughly 32% were seen once, and the ten largest hold approximately 15%. The length of the CDR3 is 15 residues. Unmatched junction bases numbered 6, after V lost 3 bases and J lost 3 bases. Germline V lookup: CDR1 ENHRY, CDR2 SYGVKD. Donation came from healthy Caucasian individuals in Russia who were aged roughly 6 to 95. This clonotype was seen repeatedly, ten times or more.

This sequence originates from a woman older than 75 in good health. The V call is TRBV10-3, the J call TRBJ2-7; TRBD1 matches at 9 bases. Material: blood. The CDR3, as DNA: TGTGCCATCAGTGATGGGGGACAGGGTATCTACGAGCAGTACTTC. It specifies CAISDGGQGIYEQYF.